This T cell receptor beta chain comes out of a study of chemoradiotherapy in HPV16-positive cancers. Trimming cost V 4 bases and J 5 bases; bases outside gene matches: 8. The CDR3 is 15 amino acids. Germline CDR1 reads SGHTA; CDR2 reads FQGTGA. As concerns this clone: Its specificity is not known.

Whole-study results and caveats: The functional HPV-specific definition rests on just two HPV16-positive patients.

Sequencing used immunoSEQ multiplex PCR; TCRdb keeps in-frame clones, though not all of them. The table includes roughly 12,000 clones, approximately 79% detected once. The receptor was isolated from a human donor with HPV-associated anogenital cancer. The chain couples TRBV7-3 to TRBJ2-3, with 8 bases matching TRBD2. This specimen was collected from a patient who underwent chemoradiotherapy. CDR3 loop: CASSSPGLGLDTQYF. The DNA for the CDR3 is TGTGCCAGCAGCTCCCCGGGACTAGGTCTAGATACGCAGTATTTT.